Presented here are 32 T cell receptor beta chains from one specimen sequenced in a study of patients and donors after allogeneic stem cell transplantation. Each CDR3 protein gets one entry after TCRdb re-called the RT-PCR reads with MiXCR. This repertoire shows roughly 940,000 distinct CDR3 sequences, approximately 18% found once; its top ten account for roughly 6%. Sequenced material: blood, either unsorted or a sorted T cell fraction (not recorded which). Every receptor here comes from a human donor who was either an allogeneic HSCT recipient or a stem cell or donor lymphocyte infusion donor (not recorded which). It is not recorded whose cells these are; they may come from a transplant donor.

This clonotype was observed at least ten times. The V call is TRBV27, the J call TRBJ2-1, with D uncertain. Germline CDR1 is MNHEY and CDR2 is SMNVEV (reference sequence). There are 12 residues in the CDR3. V was cut by 3 bases and J by 2 bases, with 2 bases left in between. The CDR3 reads CASSFPYNEQFF. For the CDR3, the DNA is TGTGCCAGCAGTTTCCCCTACAATGAGCAGTTCTTC.

The chain employs TRBV18 and TRBJ2-5; D ambiguous. CDR3 size: 13 residues. The germline V and J ends were trimmed by 2 bases and 3 bases, with 7 bases remaining between them. In germline, CDR1 is KGHSH, CDR2 LQKENI. The CDR3 sequence is CASSPSREETQYF. CDR3 bases: TGTGCCAGCTCACCAAGTAGGGAAGAGACCCAGTACTTC.

At least ten counts were recorded for this clonotype. The CDR3 is CASSFGTVGTDTQYF. The DNA for the CDR3 is TGTGCCAGCAGCTTTGGGACAGTGGGCACAGATACGCAGTATTTT. The V gene is TRBV12-3 or TRBV12-4, the J gene TRBJ2-3; 7 bases agree with TRBD1. V lost 6 bases to trimming and J lost 1 base; unmatched junction nucleotides: 7. The CDR3 spans 15 residues.

There are a few counts of this clonotype. V is TRBV20-1 and J is TRBJ1-2, with TRBD1 as a possible D gene (6 bases). Trimming took off 5 bases at V and 5 bases at J, with 21 bases between the two ends. Germline V gene sequence: CDR1 DFQATT, CDR2 SNEGSKA (reference sequence). This CDR3 has 15 residues. CDR3 amino acids: CSASRAAGTGYGYTF. Written as DNA, the CDR3 is TGCAGTGCTTCCCGGGCCGCCGGTACAGGGTATGGCTACACCTTC.

This clonotype was observed a handful of times. The chain has TRBV5-1 and TRBJ2-5; 10 bases match TRBD1. J lost 3 bases, V lost 4 bases, and 6 bases had no gene match. CDR3 length equals 15 residues. Germline V gene sequence: CDR1 SGHRS, CDR2 YFSETQ. The chain's CDR3 is CASSRSGTGEETQYF. CDR3 nucleotides: TGCGCCAGCAGCCGGTCCGGGACAGGGGAAGAGACCCAGTACTTC.

The rearrangement joins TRBV27 to TRBJ1-1, with a tentative D call TRBD1 (5 bases). Germline V lookup: CDR1 MNHEY, CDR2 SMNVEV (reference sequence). CDR3 length equals 17 residues. Trimming shortened V by 5 bases and J by 1 base, and 20 bases separated the two germline ends. The CDR3 here is CASSNMGVGGENTEAFF. In nucleotides, the CDR3 is TGTGCCAGCAGTAATATGGGGGTGGGAGGGGAGAACACTGAAGCTTTCTTT.

This chain joins TRBV10-3 and TRBJ2-5, with 7 nucleotides matching TRBD1. Germline CDR1 ENHRY, CDR2 SYGVKD. The CDR3 runs 14 residues. Germline trimming cut 3 bases from V and 5 bases from J; bases unmatched to any gene: 6. The CDR3 spells CAISDSEGGETQYF. The CDR3 nucleotides read TGTGCCATCAGTGACTCGGAAGGGGGCGAGACCCAGTACTTC.

The chain employs TRBV7-9 and TRBJ1-1, with a tentative D call TRBD1 (6 bases). Deletions cut 5 bases from V and 10 bases from J, with 17 bases between. The CDR3 runs 13 residues. Germline assignment: CDR1 SEHNR and CDR2 FQNEAQ (reference sequence). CDR3 in DNA: TGTGCCAGCAGCCTCACAGGGCCTCTGGGAGCTTTCTTT. Its protein is CASSLTGPLGAFF.

The J gene is TRBJ2-1, the V gene TRBV3-1, with a weak D call TRBD1 (5 bases). The V and J ends lost 0 bases and 9 bases respectively, with 12 bases between them. The CDR3 covers 14 residues. Looked up from germline, CDR1 is LGHDT and CDR2 is YNNKEL (reference sequence). The DNA for the CDR3 is TGTGCCAGCAGCCAAGAGGACACCCCGATTGAGCAGTTCTTC. Protein sequence: CASSQEDTPIEQFF.

The V gene is TRBV4-3, the J gene TRBJ2-1; D is undetermined. This CDR3 comprises 16 residues. The germline CDR1 and CDR2 sequences are LGHNA and YSLEER. Trimming took 0 bases from V and 2 from J, leaving 11 bases between them. CDR3: CASSQDLGQAYNEQFF. As DNA, the CDR3 is TGCGCCAGCAGCCAAGATCTCGGGCAGGCCTACAATGAGCAGTTCTTC.

J is TRBJ1-1 and V is TRBV12-3 or TRBV12-4; D is undetermined. The CDR3 contains 13 residues. V was pared by 3 bases and J by 4 bases, with 9 bases between. This CDR3 reads CASSFSRGTEAFF. Written as DNA, the CDR3 is TGTGCCAGCAGTTTTTCCCGGGGCACTGAAGCTTTCTTT.

This clonotype has just a few counts. The chain uses TRBV6-5 and TRBJ1-1; no clear D gene. The CDR3 extends over 12 amino acids. CDR1 is MNHEY and CDR2 is SVGAGI in the germline V gene. Trimming removed 7 bases from V and 5 bases from J, with 11 bases in between. As DNA, the CDR3 is TGTGCCAGCACTCAGGTGGGAACTGAAGCTTTCTTT. Amino acid sequence: CASTQVGTEAFF.

V and J are TRBV5-1 and TRBJ2-2; 8 bases fit TRBD2. The CDR3 is 15 amino acids. J was trimmed by 1 base and V by 5 bases; bases with no gene match: 4. The germline V gene has CDR1 SGHRS and CDR2 YFSETQ. The CDR3 protein is CASRVREGNTGELFF. The CDR3 DNA reads as TGCGCCAGCAGAGTACGGGAGGGGAACACCGGGGAGCTGTTTTTT.

The CDR3 region is CASKGESYNSPLHF. In nucleotides, the CDR3 is TGTGCCAGTAAGGGGGAATCCTATAATTCACCCCTCCACTTT. This chain connects TRBV2 to TRBJ1-6; the D gene is possibly TRBD1 (6 bases). V was shortened by 9 bases and J by 1 base, with 10 bases between the two germline ends. The CDR3 sequence is 14 residues long. From germline, CDR1 is SNHLY and CDR2 FYNNEI.

V usage is TRBV20-1 and J usage is TRBJ1-2; no reliable D call. Trimming removed 0 bases at V and 7 bases at J, with 6 bases between. The CDR3 totals 11 residues. The germline V gene has CDR1 DFQATT and CDR2 SNEGSKA (reference sequence). The CDR3 DNA reads as TGCAGTGCTAGAGATGACTCTGGCTACACCTTC. It codes for CSARDDSGYTF.

This clonotype turned up a few times. The chain employs TRBV7-9 and TRBJ1-2; TRBD1 might be the D (5 bases). CDR1 is SEHNR, CDR2 FQNEAQ, per germline (reference sequence). The CDR3 runs to 15 residues. V was cut by 5 bases and J by 4 bases, with 17 bases left in between. CDR3: CASSPSRQGIYGYTF. The CDR3 region has the DNA TGTGCCAGCAGCCCCTCTCGGCAGGGAATCTATGGCTACACCTTC.

This clonotype was observed a handful of times. The chain couples TRBV12-3 or TRBV12-4 to TRBJ2-7, with 8 bases aligning to TRBD2. This CDR3 has 14 residues. V lost 6 bases and J lost 4; bases outside the gene matches: 8. CDR3 sequence (DNA): TGTGCCAGCAGAATCGGGGGGGCTCGGTACGAGCAGTACTTC. Its protein product is CASRIGGARYEQYF.

This clonotype was seen a few times. This chain connects TRBV20-1 to TRBJ2-1; D is perhaps TRBD2 (5 bases). This CDR3 is 15 amino acids long. Trimming took off 2 bases at V and 0 bases at J, with 11 bases between the two ends. CDR1 is DFQATT, CDR2 SNEGSKA, per germline (reference sequence). CDR3 DNA sequence: TGCAGTGCTAGACGGGTCCTAGCCTCCTACAATGAGCAGTTCTTC. It specifies CSARRVLASYNEQFF.

This clonotype was counted a few times. The chain carries TRBV20-1 and TRBJ1-2; D not resolved. The CDR3 contains 12 residues. V gave up 7 bases and J gave up 2 bases, with 11 bases separating them. CDR1 and CDR2 (germline): DFQATT, SNEGSKA (reference sequence). The chain's CDR3 is CSVQAVNYGYTF. In DNA form, the CDR3 reads TGCAGTGTTCAGGCAGTAAACTATGGCTACACCTTC.

The chain uses TRBV3-1 and TRBJ2-1; 10 positions agree with TRBD2. CDR1 LGHDT and CDR2 YNNKEL come from the germline V gene (reference sequence). V dropped 2 bases and J dropped 9; count of bases not matched to a gene: 7. This CDR3 comprises 15 residues. The CDR3 DNA follows: TGTGCCAGCAGCCAACAGCCTAGCGGGAGTGGTGAGCAGTTCTTC. This encodes CASSQQPSGSGEQFF.

This clonotype was seen many times. This chain links TRBV12-3 or TRBV12-4 with TRBJ2-7, with TRBD1 as a possible D gene (5 bases). The CDR3 has 14 amino acids. V was clipped by 1 base and J by 5 bases, with 12 bases between them. This CDR3 reads CASSLGWRTNEQYF. CDR3 DNA: TGTGCCAGCAGTTTAGGTTGGCGGACAAACGAGCAGTACTTC.

There are a few counts of this clonotype. The rearrangement uses TRBV5-6 and TRBJ1-2; 9 bases are a match to TRBD1. With 2 bases clipped from V and 4 bases from J, the junction kept 6 bases outside the gene matches. The germline CDR1 and CDR2 sequences are SGHDT and YYEEEE. The CDR3 contains 15 residues. The CDR3 here is CASSFRDREGYGYTF. CDR3 nucleotides: TGTGCCAGCAGCTTCCGGGACAGGGAGGGCTATGGCTACACCTTC.

V gene TRBV12-3 or TRBV12-4 combines with J gene TRBJ1-2; D uncertain. V was clipped by 8 bases and J by 4 bases, with 14 bases between them. This CDR3 is 13 amino acids long. Here the CDR3 reads CASRRRALYGYTF. CDR3 nucleotides: TGTGCCAGCCGTCGTAGGGCCCTCTATGGCTACACCTTC.

The chain couples TRBV5-1 to TRBJ2-6; no firm D call. Germline V lookup: CDR1 SGHRS, CDR2 YFSETQ. V was shortened by 6 bases and J by 4 bases, with 17 bases between the two germline ends. The CDR3 loop spans 16 amino acids. CDR3 amino acids: CASTQVPRSGANVLTF. The CDR3 DNA is TGCGCCAGCACACAAGTCCCAAGGTCGGGGGCCAACGTCCTGACTTTC.

This clonotype was found a few times. The genes are TRBV5-6 and TRBJ1-2, with TRBD1 identical over 7 bases. Germline V gene lookup returns CDR1 SGHDT and CDR2 YYEEEE. Germline trimming cut 3 bases from V and 7 bases from J; bases unmatched to any gene: 9. This CDR3 region has 14 residues. In DNA, the CDR3 is TGTGCCAGCAGCTCACCCGACAGGGCCGGTGGCTACACCTTC. It codes for CASSSPDRAGGYTF.

A word on this clonotype: One end of the junction does not line up with germline, which may come from a read error. The rearrangement joins TRBV7-9 to TRBJ1-4, with no clear D. The CDR3 covers 15 residues. Germline CDR1 and CDR2: SEHNR and FQNEAQ (reference sequence). CDR3 residues: CASSLGIATKEKLFF. CDR3 bases: TGTGCCAGCAGCTTAGGCATCGCAACTAAAGAAAAACTGTTTTTT.

In its sample, this clonotype was seen a few times. The rearrangement joins TRBV27 to TRBJ1-4; 10 bases match TRBD1. Germline CDR1 and CDR2: MNHEY and SMNVEV (reference sequence). This CDR3 comprises 17 residues. The V segment lost 5 bases and the J segment 11 bases; nucleotides outside the gene matches: 17. The CDR3: CASSPLLRQGAGVKLFF. DNA of the CDR3: TGTGCCAGCAGTCCCCTCCTCAGACAGGGGGCGGGTGTCAAACTGTTTTTT. The whole variable domain, remainder taken from reference TRBV27 and TRBJ1-4, is EAQVTQNPRYLITVTGKKLTVTCSQNMNHEYMSWYRQDPGLGLRQIYYSMNVEVTDKGDVPEGYKVSRKEKRNFPLILESPSPNQTSLYFCASSPLLRQGAGVKLFFGSGTQLSVL.

The chain carries TRBV6-2 or TRBV6-3 and TRBJ1-1; possible D gene TRBD1, 6 bases. Germline V gene data show CDR1 as MNHEY and CDR2 as SVGEGT. The CDR3 sequence is 13 residues long. Deletions cut 7 bases from V and 3 bases from J, with 12 bases between. The CDR3 protein is CASIDRSHTEAFF. Here the CDR3 DNA reads TGTGCCAGCATCGACAGGAGCCACACTGAAGCTTTCTTT.

This clonotype turned up a few times. The chain employs TRBV18 and TRBJ2-3; TRBD2 aligns across 7 bases. This CDR3 contains 13 residues. J was trimmed by 5 bases and V by 5 bases; bases with no gene match: 4. CDR1 is KGHSH, CDR2 LQKENI, per germline. This CDR3 is CASSGSSGDTQYF. The CDR3 nucleotides read TGTGCCAGCTCAGGTTCTAGCGGAGATACGCAGTATTTT.

CDR3 protein: CSPRNRGRTGELFF. In nucleotides, the CDR3 is TGCAGTCCCCGCAACCGAGGGAGGACCGGGGAGCTGTTTTTT. V is TRBV20-1 and J is TRBJ2-2; D is possibly TRBD2 (6 bases). The CDR3 length is 14 residues. Trimming cost V 8 bases and J 5 bases, with 18 bases left between them. Germline V CDR1 and CDR2: DFQATT, SNEGSKA (reference sequence).

This clonotype was counted only a few times. The chain couples TRBV4-3 to TRBJ1-3, with a tentative D call TRBD1 (5 bases). The germline V gene encodes CDR1 LGHNA and CDR2 YSLEER. V lost 0 bases, J lost 4 bases, and 13 bases lay in between. The CDR3 is made up of 16 amino acids. Here the CDR3 reads CASSQDLRGSGNTIYF. The DNA for the CDR3 is TGCGCCAGCAGCCAAGATTTGCGGGGGAGCGGAAACACCATATATTTT.

This rearrangement joins TRBV10-3 to TRBJ2-7; D not certain. Germline V gene data show CDR1 as ENHRY and CDR2 as SYGVKD. With 3 bases removed from V and 2 bases from J, the gap between germline ends came to 17 bases. CDR3 size: 16 residues. This CDR3 reads CAISEGRTDLPYEQYF. CDR3 nucleotides: TGTGCCATCAGTGAAGGCAGGACGGATTTGCCCTACGAGCAGTACTTC.